This is a list of T cell receptor beta chains from one sample in a study of blood T cell repertoires in COVID-19. Sequenced by immunoSEQ multiplex PCR; TCRdb stores in-frame clones only, minus some. The sample lists 220,000 or so clones, more than 70% occurring once. The sequenced material came from PBMCs or T cells enriched from blood (not recorded which). The receptors were sampled from a woman aged 45-60 years who had recovered from COVID-19. Each CDR3 is given with its conserved first and last residue.

>TRBJ2-2|TRBV11-2
CASSLVPGLVGGELFF
>TRBJ2-7|TRBV5-4
CASSLGQNYEQYF
>TRBJ1-1|TRBV12-5
CASGRALNTEAFF
>TRBJ1-3|TRBV7-2
CASRPSRGGTTIYF
>TRBJ1-6|TRBV7-2
CASSFGGQHNSPLHF
>TRBJ2-5|TRBV5-1
CASSYFAGAQETQYF
>TRBJ1-4|TRBV19
CASSIEPQGPIFTANEKLFF
>TRBJ1-5|TRBV18
CASSPAGSNQPQHF
>TRBJ1-5|TRBV30
CAWSAGLNQPQHF
>TRBJ1-6|TRBV15
CATSRFTGGSYNSPLHF